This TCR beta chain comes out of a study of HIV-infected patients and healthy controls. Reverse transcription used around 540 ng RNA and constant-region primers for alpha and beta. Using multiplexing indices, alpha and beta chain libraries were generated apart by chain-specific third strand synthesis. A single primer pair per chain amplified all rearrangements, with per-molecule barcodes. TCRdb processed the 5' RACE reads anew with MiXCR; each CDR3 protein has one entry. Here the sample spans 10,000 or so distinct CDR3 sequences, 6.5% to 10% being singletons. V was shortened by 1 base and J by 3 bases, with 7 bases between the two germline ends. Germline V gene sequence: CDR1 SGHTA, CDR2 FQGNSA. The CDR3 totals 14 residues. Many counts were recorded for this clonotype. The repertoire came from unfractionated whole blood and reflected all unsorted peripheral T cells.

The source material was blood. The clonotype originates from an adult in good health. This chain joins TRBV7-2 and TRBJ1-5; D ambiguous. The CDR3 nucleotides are TGTGCCAGCAGCTTAGGGTCAATCAATCAGCCCCAGCATTTT. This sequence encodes CASSLGSINQPQHF.